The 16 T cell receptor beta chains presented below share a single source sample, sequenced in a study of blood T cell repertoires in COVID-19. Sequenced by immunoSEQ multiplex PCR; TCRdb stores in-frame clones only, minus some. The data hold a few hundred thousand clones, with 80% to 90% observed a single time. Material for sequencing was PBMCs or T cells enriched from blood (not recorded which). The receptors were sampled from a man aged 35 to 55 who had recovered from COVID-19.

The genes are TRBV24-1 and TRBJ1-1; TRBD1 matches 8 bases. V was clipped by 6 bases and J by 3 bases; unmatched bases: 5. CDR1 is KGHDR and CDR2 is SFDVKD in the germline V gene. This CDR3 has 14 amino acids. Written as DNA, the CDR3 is TGTGCCACCAGTCCAGGGGGCGCGGACACTGAAGCTTTCTTT. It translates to CATSPGGADTEAFF.

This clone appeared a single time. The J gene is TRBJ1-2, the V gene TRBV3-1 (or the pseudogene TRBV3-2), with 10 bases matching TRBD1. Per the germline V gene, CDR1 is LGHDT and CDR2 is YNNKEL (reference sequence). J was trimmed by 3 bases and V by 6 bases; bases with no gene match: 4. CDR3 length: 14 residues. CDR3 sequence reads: CASRPGTGDYGYTF. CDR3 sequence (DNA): TGTGCCAGCAGACCCGGGACAGGGGACTATGGCTACACCTTC.

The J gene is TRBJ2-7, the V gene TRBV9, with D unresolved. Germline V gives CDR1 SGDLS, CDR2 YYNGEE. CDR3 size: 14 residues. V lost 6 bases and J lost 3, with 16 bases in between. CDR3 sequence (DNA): TGTGCCAGCACGAGTACCCTCCCGGGCTACGAGCAGTACTTC. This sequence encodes CASTSTLPGYEQYF.

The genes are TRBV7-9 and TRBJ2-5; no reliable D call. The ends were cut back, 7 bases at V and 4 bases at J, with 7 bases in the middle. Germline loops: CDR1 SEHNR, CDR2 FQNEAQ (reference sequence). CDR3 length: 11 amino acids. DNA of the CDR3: TGTGCCAGCATGTTCGGAGAGACCCAGTACTTC. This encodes CASMFGETQYF.

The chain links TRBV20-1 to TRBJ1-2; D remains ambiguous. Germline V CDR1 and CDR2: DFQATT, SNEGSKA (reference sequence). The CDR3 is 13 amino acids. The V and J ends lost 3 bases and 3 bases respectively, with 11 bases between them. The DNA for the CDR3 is TGCAGTGCTAGTGAAGCGGCAGACTATGGCTACACCTTC. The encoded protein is CSASEAADYGYTF.

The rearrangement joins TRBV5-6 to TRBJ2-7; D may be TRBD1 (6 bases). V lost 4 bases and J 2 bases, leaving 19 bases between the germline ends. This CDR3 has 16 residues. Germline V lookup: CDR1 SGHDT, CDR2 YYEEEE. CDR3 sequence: CASSPGRQAHTYEQYF. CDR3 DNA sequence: TGTGCCAGCAGCCCTGGGAGACAGGCCCACACCTACGAGCAGTACTTC.

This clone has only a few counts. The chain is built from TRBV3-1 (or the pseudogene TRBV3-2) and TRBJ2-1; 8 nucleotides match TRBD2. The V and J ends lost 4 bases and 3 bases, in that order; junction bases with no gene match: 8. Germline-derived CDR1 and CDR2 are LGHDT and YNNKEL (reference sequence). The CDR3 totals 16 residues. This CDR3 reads CASSLGLGTSYNEQFF. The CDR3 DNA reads TGTGCCAGCAGCCTGGGTCTGGGGACTAGCTACAATGAGCAGTTCTTC.

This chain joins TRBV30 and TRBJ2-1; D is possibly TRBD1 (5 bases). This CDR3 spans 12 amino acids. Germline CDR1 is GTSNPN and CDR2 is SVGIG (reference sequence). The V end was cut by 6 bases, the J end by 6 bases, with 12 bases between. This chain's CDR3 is CACADSSNEQFF. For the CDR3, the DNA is TGTGCCTGCGCCGACAGCTCCAATGAGCAGTTCTTC.

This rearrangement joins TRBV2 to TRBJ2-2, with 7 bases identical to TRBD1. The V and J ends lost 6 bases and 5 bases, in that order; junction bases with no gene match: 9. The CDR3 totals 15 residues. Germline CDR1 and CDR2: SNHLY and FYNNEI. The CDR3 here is CASRLDRVYTGELFF. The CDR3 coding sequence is TGTGCCAGCAGACTAGACAGGGTTTATACCGGGGAGCTGTTTTTT.

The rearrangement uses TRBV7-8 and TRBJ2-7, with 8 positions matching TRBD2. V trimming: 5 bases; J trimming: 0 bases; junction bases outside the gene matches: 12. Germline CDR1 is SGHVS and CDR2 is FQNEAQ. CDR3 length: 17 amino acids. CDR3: CASSLTASGFFSYEQYF. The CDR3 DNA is TGTGCCAGCAGCCTAACCGCTAGCGGGTTCTTCTCCTACGAGCAGTACTTC.

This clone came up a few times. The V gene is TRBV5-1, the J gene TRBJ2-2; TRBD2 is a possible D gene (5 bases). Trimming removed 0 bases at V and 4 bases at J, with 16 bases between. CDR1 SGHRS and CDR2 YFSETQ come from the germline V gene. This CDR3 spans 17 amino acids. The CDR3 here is CASSLALVGAGTGELFF. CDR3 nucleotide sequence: TGCGCCAGCAGCTTGGCCTTAGTGGGTGCGGGCACCGGGGAGCTGTTTTTT.

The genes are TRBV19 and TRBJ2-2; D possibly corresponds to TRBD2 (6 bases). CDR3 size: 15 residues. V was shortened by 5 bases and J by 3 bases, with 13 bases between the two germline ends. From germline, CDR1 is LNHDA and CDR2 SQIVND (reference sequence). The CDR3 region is CASSQIPGDTGELFF. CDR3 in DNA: TGTGCCAGTAGTCAGATTCCGGGAGACACCGGGGAGCTGTTTTTT.

CDR3 sequence (DNA): TGTGCTAGTGGTTTGGTACAGGTGGCAGGGGCCCCCTACGAGCAGTACTTC. It encodes CASGLVQVAGAPYEQYF. The chain is built from TRBV12-5 and TRBJ2-7; D may be TRBD1 (6 bases). Germline assignment: CDR1 LGHNT and CDR2 FRNRAP. V shed 0 bases and J shed 2 bases, with 17 bases lying between them. This CDR3 is built from 17 residues.

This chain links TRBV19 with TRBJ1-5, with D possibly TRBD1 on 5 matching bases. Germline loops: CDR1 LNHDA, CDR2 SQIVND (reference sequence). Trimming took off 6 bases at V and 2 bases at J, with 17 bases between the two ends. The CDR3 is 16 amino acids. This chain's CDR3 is CASRGVGQAGNQPQHF. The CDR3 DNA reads TGTGCCAGTAGAGGGGTCGGGCAGGCTGGCAATCAGCCCCAGCATTTT.

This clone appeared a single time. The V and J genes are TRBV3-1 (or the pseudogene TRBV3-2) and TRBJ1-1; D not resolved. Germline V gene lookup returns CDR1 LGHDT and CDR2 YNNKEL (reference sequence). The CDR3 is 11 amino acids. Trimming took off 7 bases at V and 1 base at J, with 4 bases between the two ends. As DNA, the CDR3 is TGTGCCAGCACCAGGAACACTGAAGCTTTCTTT. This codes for CASTRNTEAFF.

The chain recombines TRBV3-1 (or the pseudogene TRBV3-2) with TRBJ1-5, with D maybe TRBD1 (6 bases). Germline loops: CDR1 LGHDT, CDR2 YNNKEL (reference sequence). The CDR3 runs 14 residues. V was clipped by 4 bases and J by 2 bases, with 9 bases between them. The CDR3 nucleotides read TGTGCCAGCAGCCCTCGACAGGGCAATCAGCCCCAGCATTTT. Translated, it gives CASSPRQGNQPQHF.